What follows describes a single T cell receptor beta chain. The data derive from a study of T cell changes during pregnancy in multiple sclerosis. Clones were read by immunoSEQ multiplex PCR, and TCRdb kept only the in-frame ones, dropping some. The table lists about 80,000 clones, roughly 94% of them singletons, with under 1.5% in the top ten. The TCR sequence derives from a female donor with multiple sclerosis, enrolled in a pregnancy study. Sequencing used peripheral blood, obtained before pregnancy.

The chain's CDR3 is CASSLGGGWTEAFF. CDR3 nucleotides: TGTGCCAGCAGCTTGGGAGGCGGCTGGACTGAAGCTTTCTTT. J is TRBJ1-1 and V is TRBV7-8; the D is unclear. V was pared by 3 bases and J by 5 bases, with 13 bases between. CDR1 SGHVS and CDR2 FQNEAQ come from the germline V gene. This CDR3 is 14 amino acids long.